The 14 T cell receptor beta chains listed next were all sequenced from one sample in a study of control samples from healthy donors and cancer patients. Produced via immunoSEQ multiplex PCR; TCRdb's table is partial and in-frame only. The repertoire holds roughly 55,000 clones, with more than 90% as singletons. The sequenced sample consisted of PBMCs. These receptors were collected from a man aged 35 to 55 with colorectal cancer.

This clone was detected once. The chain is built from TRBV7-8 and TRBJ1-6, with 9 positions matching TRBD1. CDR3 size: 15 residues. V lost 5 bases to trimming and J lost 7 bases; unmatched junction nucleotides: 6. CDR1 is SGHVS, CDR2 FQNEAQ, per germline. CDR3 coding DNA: TGTGCCAGCAGCGGGCGGACAGGGGAGAATTCACCCCTCCACTTT. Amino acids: CASSGRTGENSPLHF.

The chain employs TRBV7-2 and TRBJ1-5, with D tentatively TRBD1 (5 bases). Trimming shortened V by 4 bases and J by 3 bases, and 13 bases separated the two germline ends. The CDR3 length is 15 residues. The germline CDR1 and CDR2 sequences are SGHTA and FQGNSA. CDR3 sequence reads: CASSSLRVNNQPQHF. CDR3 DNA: TGTGCCAGCAGCTCGCTCAGGGTTAACAATCAGCCCCAGCATTTT.

Here the CDR3 DNA reads TGTGCCAGCAGCGTGGGAGCGGGGGGACCCACAGATACGCAGTATTTT. It is translated as CASSVGAGGPTDTQYF. V is TRBV9 and J is TRBJ2-3, with 9 bases lining up with TRBD2. The CDR3 is 16 amino acids. Losses at the gene ends were 2 bases for V and 2 bases for J; bases not matched to a gene: 6. From germline, CDR1 is SGDLS and CDR2 YYNGEE.

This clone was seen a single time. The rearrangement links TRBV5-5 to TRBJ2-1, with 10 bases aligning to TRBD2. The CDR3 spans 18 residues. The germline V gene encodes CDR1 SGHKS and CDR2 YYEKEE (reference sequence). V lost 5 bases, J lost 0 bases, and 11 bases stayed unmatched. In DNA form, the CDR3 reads TGTGCCAGCAGTCTAAGAACTAGCGGGGCAAGCTCCTACAATGAGCAGTTCTTC. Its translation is CASSLRTSGASSYNEQFF. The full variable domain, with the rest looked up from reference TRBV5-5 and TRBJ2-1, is DAGVTQSPTHLIKTRGQQVTLRCSPISGHKSVSWYQQVLGQGPQFIFQYYEKEERGRGNFPDRFSARQFPNYSSELNVNALLLGDSALYLCASSLRTSGASSYNEQFFGPGTRLTVL.

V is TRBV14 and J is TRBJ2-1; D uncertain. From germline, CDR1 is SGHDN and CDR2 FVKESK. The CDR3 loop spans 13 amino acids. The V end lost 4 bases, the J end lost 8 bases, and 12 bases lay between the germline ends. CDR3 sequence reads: CASSRQPGYEQFF. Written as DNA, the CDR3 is TGTGCCAGCAGCCGCCAGCCGGGTTATGAGCAGTTCTTC.

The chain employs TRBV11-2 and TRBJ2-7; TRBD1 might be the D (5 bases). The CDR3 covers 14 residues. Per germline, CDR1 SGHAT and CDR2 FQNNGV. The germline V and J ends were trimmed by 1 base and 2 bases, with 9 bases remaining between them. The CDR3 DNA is TGTGCCAGCAGCTTAGGGCGCAGGGCCTACGAGCAGTACTTC. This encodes CASSLGRRAYEQYF. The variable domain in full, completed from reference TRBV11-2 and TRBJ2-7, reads EAGVAQSPRYKIIEKRQSVAFWCNPISGHATLYWYQQILGQGPKLLIQFQNNGVVDDSQLPKDRFSAERLKGVDSTLKIQPAKLEDSAVYLCASSLGRRAYEQYFGPGTRLTVT.

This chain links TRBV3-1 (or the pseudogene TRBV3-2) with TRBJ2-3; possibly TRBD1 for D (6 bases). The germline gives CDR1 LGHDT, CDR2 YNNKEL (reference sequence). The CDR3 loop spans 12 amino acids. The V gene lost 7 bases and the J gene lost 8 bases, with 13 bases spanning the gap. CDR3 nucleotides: TGTGCCAGCACCTCGCTAGGGGGTACGCAGTATTTT. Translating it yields CASTSLGGTQYF.

The chain's CDR3 is CASSPTGTRRSDDYGYTF. The CDR3 coding sequence is TGTGCCAGCAGTCCAACCGGGACAAGAAGGTCTGATGACTATGGCTACACCTTC. The genes are TRBV6-6 and TRBJ1-2, with a weak D call TRBD1 (6 bases). Looked up from germline, CDR1 is MNHNY and CDR2 is SVGAGI (reference sequence). The length of the CDR3 is 18 residues. The ends were cut back, 5 bases at V and 3 bases at J, with 25 bases in the middle.

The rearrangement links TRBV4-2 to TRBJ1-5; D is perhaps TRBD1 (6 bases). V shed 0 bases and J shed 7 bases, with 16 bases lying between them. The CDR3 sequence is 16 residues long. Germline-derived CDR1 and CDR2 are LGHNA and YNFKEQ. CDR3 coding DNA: TGTGCCAGCAGCCAAGAATCACAAAGGGGGTACCAGCCCCAGCATTTT. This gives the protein CASSQESQRGYQPQHF.

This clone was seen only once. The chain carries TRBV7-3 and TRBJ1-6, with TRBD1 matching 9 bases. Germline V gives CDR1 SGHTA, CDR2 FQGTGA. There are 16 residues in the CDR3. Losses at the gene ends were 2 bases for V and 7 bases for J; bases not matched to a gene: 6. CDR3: CASSLDRGAPNSPLHF. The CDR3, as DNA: TGTGCCAGCAGCTTAGACAGGGGGGCCCCCAATTCACCCCTCCACTTT.

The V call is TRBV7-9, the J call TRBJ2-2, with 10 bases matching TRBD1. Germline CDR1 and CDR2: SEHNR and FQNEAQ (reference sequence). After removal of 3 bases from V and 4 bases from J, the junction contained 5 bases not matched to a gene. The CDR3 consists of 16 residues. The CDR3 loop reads CASSLAGQGITGELFF. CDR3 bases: TGTGCCAGCAGCTTGGCGGGACAGGGGATCACCGGGGAGCTGTTTTTT.

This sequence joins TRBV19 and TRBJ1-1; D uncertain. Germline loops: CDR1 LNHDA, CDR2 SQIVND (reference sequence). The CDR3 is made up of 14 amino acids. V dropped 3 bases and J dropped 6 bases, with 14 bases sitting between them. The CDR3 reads CASSIEPLNPEAFF. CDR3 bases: TGTGCCAGTAGTATCGAGCCCCTAAACCCTGAAGCTTTCTTT.

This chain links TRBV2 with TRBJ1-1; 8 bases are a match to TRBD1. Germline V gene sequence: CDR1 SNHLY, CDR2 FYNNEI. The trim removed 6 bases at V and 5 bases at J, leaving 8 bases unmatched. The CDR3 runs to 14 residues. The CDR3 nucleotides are TGTGCCAGCAGCGGACAGGGCGGGGTTACTGAAGCTTTCTTT. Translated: CASSGQGGVTEAFF.

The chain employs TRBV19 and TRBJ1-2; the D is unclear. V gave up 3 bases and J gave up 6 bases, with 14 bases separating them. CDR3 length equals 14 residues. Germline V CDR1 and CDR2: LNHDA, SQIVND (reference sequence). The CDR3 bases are TGTGCCAGTAGTATCGGTCCCCCCGGGAATGGCTACACCTTC. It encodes CASSIGPPGNGYTF.